The next 10 T cell receptor beta chains were all read from a single sample in a study of T cell responses to AZD1222 COVID-19 vaccine. Using immunoSEQ multiplex PCR, the repertoire was profiled, and TCRdb retains in-frame clones only, with some absent. This sample carries 110,000 or so clones, over 75% of them seen once, and the ten largest clones take under 20%. The source material was peripheral blood, sampled on day 0 of AZD1222 vaccination. These receptors were obtained from an adult in good health.

The gene calls are TRBV5-1 and TRBJ2-1; 7 bases match TRBD2. V dropped 4 bases and J dropped 5; count of bases not matched to a gene: 9. Germline V gene sequence: CDR1 SGHRS, CDR2 YFSETQ. The CDR3 has 15 residues. This CDR3 reads CASSRIRTRDNEQFF. The CDR3 coding sequence is TGCGCCAGCAGCCGAATCAGGACTAGGGACAATGAGCAGTTCTTC.

This clone was picked up a small number of times. This chain links TRBV7-9 with TRBJ1-1, with unresolved D. Trimming took off 5 bases at V and 3 bases at J, with 10 bases between the two ends. Germline-derived CDR1 and CDR2 are SEHNR and FQNEAQ (reference sequence). The CDR3 extends over 13 amino acids. Here the CDR3 DNA reads TGTGCCAGCAGCCCTGACTGGGACACTGAAGCTTTCTTT. Translated, it gives CASSPDWDTEAFF. The entire variable domain, with the rest obtained from reference TRBV7-9 and TRBJ1-1, is as follows: DTGVSQNPRHKITKRGQNVTFRCDPISEHNRLYWYRQTLGQGPEFLTYFQNEAQLEKSRLLSDRFSAERPKGSFSTLEIQRTEQGDSAMYLCASSPDWDTEAFFGQGTRLTVV.

This clone was seen a single time. This chain uses TRBV18 with TRBJ1-1, with TRBD1 matching over 8 bases. The length of the CDR3 is 14 residues. Germline V gene sequence: CDR1 KGHSH, CDR2 LQKENI. V shed 0 bases, J shed 4 bases, and the junction held 1 base outside the gene matches. In DNA form, the CDR3 reads TGTGCCAGCTCACCACCTACAGGGGGCACTGAAGCTTTCTTT. Translated, it gives CASSPPTGGTEAFF.

The chain combines TRBV18 with TRBJ1-3; D uncertain. Trimming left V 2 bases short and J 0 bases short, with 11 bases between. This CDR3 is built from 16 residues. The germline gives CDR1 KGHSH, CDR2 LQKENI. In nucleotides, the CDR3 is TGTGCCAGCTCACCATCCACAGTTCCCTCTGGAAACACCATATATTTT. Its protein product is CASSPSTVPSGNTIYF.

The chain carries TRBV29-1 and TRBJ2-7; maybe TRBD2 (6 bases). Germline V gene sequence: CDR1 SQVTM, CDR2 ANQGSEA. The CDR3 runs 13 residues. V gave up 5 bases and J gave up 5 bases, with 16 bases separating them. CDR3 sequence (DNA): TGCAGCGTTACGTTTGTGGGAGGACACGAGCAGTACGTC. Its translation is CSVTFVGGHEQYV.

The CDR3 region has the DNA TGTGCCAGCAGCTTAGTAGCGGGCACTAGCGGGGCCGGGGAGCTGTTTTTT. Amino acid sequence: CASSLVAGTSGAGELFF. The chain combines TRBV11-3 with TRBJ2-2; 10 bases line up with TRBD2. Trimming took 1 base from V and 6 from J; bases not matched to a gene: 8. The CDR3 covers 17 residues. Germline CDR1 reads SGHNT; CDR2 reads YENEEA.

Only a few counts were recorded for this clone. The V gene is TRBV5-1, the J gene TRBJ1-1; no reliable D call. Germline values: CDR1 SGHRS, CDR2 YFSETQ. V lost 1 base and J lost 0, with 7 bases in between. The CDR3 is 14 residues long. The DNA for the CDR3 is TGCGCCAGCAGCTTGACGACCATGAACACTGAAGCTTTCTTT. Amino acid sequence: CASSLTTMNTEAFF.

The genes are TRBV9 and TRBJ2-3, with 11 bases identical to TRBD2. The CDR3 covers 20 residues. With V trimmed by 0 bases and J by 2 bases, 14 bases remained unmatched. Germline values: CDR1 SGDLS, CDR2 YYNGEE. CDR3 in DNA: TGTGCCAGCAGCGTAGAATCTCCTAGCGGGGGGTCTTATCCCACAGATACGCAGTATTTT. Its protein is CASSVESPSGGSYPTDTQYF.

The chain links TRBV11-2 to TRBJ1-1; D not resolved. Looked up from germline, CDR1 is SGHAT and CDR2 is FQNNGV. The CDR3 totals 16 residues. The V gene lost 0 bases and the J gene lost 6 bases, with 17 bases spanning the gap. CDR3 residues: CASSLDWPFGPAEAFF. CDR3 sequence (DNA): TGTGCCAGCAGCTTAGATTGGCCATTTGGTCCTGCTGAAGCTTTCTTT.

This clone was observed a few times. The gene calls are TRBV6-2 or TRBV6-3 and TRBJ1-5; no definite D call. V was cut by 4 bases and J by 2 bases, with 6 bases left in between. This CDR3 has 13 amino acids. CDR1 is MNHEY, CDR2 SVGEGT, per germline. The DNA for the CDR3 is TGTGCCAGCAGTTTCCAGGGCAATCAGCCCCAGCATTTT. It codes for CASSFQGNQPQHF.